These T cell receptor beta chains were read from a single sample in a study of control samples from healthy donors and cancer patients. Measured with immunoSEQ multiplex PCR; TCRdb has only the in-frame clones, and not every one. The data hold 390,000 or so clones, with approximately 90% observed a single time. Material for sequencing was PBMCs. The receptors originated from a man between 35 and 55 years old with head and neck cancer. CDR3s include the opening cysteine and the closing phenylalanine or tryptophan. The D gene is left open where the match is weak. Clone size is stated in some rows and not others, as once, few, many or a class when expanded.

V gene: TRBV27
J gene: TRBJ2-1
D gene: TRBD2
clone size: .
CDR3 DNA: TGTGCCAGCAGTTACACTAGCGGGAGGAGGAATGAGCAGTTCTTC
CDR3 protein: CASSYTSGRRNEQFF

V gene: TRBV13
J gene: TRBJ1-2
D gene: .
clone size: .
CDR3 DNA: TGTGCCAGCAGCTTATCGGTCAAGGGGTACACCTTC
CDR3 protein: CASSLSVKGYTF

V gene: TRBV3-1/TRBV3-2
J gene: TRBJ2-1
D gene: TRBD2
clone size: .
CDR3 DNA: TGTGCCAGCAGCCCGGGTCTAGCGGGTGAGCAGTTCTTC
CDR3 protein: CASSPGLAGEQFF

V gene: TRBV27
J gene: TRBJ2-3
D gene: TRBD2
clone size: .
CDR3 DNA: TGTGCCAGCAGTTTACTAGCGGGAGGCACAGATACGCAGTATTTT
CDR3 protein: CASSLLAGGTDTQYF

V gene: TRBV15
J gene: TRBJ2-5
D gene: TRBD2
clone size: .
CDR3 DNA: TGTGCCACCAGCAGAGATACCGGGGGGGAAGAGACCCAGTACTTC
CDR3 protein: CATSRDTGGEETQYF

V gene: TRBV6-5
J gene: TRBJ2-5
D gene: TRBD1
clone size: .
CDR3 DNA: TGTGCCAGCAGGGGGACAGGGGGAGAGACCCAGTACTTC
CDR3 protein: CASRGTGGETQYF

V gene: TRBV7-8
J gene: TRBJ2-7
D gene: TRBD2
clone size: .
CDR3 DNA: TGTGCCAGCAAATTAGCGGGAGGGGCCTACGAGCAGTACTTC
CDR3 protein: CASKLAGGAYEQYF

V gene: TRBV7-2
J gene: TRBJ1-1
D gene: .
clone size: once
CDR3 DNA: TGTGCCAGCAGCCCCCCGAGGAGGAACACTGAAGCTTTCTTT
CDR3 protein: CASSPPRRNTEAFF

V gene: TRBV4-2
J gene: TRBJ2-3
D gene: .
clone size: .
CDR3 DNA: TGTGCCAGCAGCCAAGATAACAGGGACGGTTCAGATACGCAGTATTTT
CDR3 protein: CASSQDNRDGSDTQYF

V gene: TRBV5-6
J gene: TRBJ1-1
D gene: .
clone size: few
CDR3 DNA: TGTGCCAGCAGCTTGGGGACCCACACTGAAGCTTTCTTT
CDR3 protein: CASSLGTHTEAFF

V gene: TRBV28
J gene: TRBJ2-5
D gene: TRBD2
clone size: .
CDR3 DNA: TGTGCCAGCAGTCTCCTGTGGGAGGGCGGAGTTGAGACCCAGTACTTC
CDR3 protein: CASSLLWEGGVETQYF

V gene: TRBV11-2
J gene: TRBJ2-1
D gene: .
clone size: .
CDR3 DNA: TGTGCCAGCAGCTTAGGCAGGGTCGGGGGTAATGAGCAGTTCTTC
CDR3 protein: CASSLGRVGGNEQFF

V gene: TRBV6-5
J gene: TRBJ2-7
D gene: TRBD2
clone size: .
CDR3 DNA: TGTGCCAGCAGTTACTCTCGGGCTAGCGGACTCTACGAGCAGTACTTC
CDR3 protein: CASSYSRASGLYEQYF

V gene: TRBV30
J gene: TRBJ1-2
D gene: TRBD1
clone size: .
CDR3 DNA: TGTGCCTGGAGTGACCCCAGACAGGGGCCGGTCTATGGCTACACCTTC
CDR3 protein: CAWSDPRQGPVYGYTF

V gene: TRBV29-1
J gene: TRBJ2-7
D gene: .
clone size: .
CDR3 DNA: TGCAGCGCAGCGGAGTCCTACGAGCAGTACTTC
CDR3 protein: CSAAESYEQYF

V gene: TRBV11-2
J gene: TRBJ2-7
D gene: .
clone size: .
CDR3 DNA: TGTGCCAGCAGCCCCATATTTTCGGGGCACGAGCAGTACTTC
CDR3 protein: CASSPIFSGHEQYF

V gene: TRBV7-9
J gene: TRBJ1-2
D gene: .
clone size: .
CDR3 DNA: TGTGCCAGCAGCTTAGACGGACGTACTTATGGCTACACCTTC
CDR3 protein: CASSLDGRTYGYTF

V gene: TRBV7-9
J gene: TRBJ2-1
D gene: TRBD1
clone size: .
CDR3 DNA: TGTGCCAGCAGCGGGACAGGGGTTGGGAATGAGCAGTTCTTC
CDR3 protein: CASSGTGVGNEQFF

V gene: TRBV7-2
J gene: TRBJ2-7
D gene: .
clone size: .
CDR3 DNA: TGTGCCAGCAGCTTAACGGCCTACGAGCAGTACTTC
CDR3 protein: CASSLTAYEQYF

V gene: TRBV10-3
J gene: TRBJ2-2
D gene: TRBD1
clone size: .
CDR3 DNA: TGTGCCATCAGTGACCCGGACAGGGGCCACACCGGGGAGCTGTTTTTT
CDR3 protein: CAISDPDRGHTGELFF

V gene: TRBV7-9
J gene: TRBJ1-1
D gene: .
clone size: few
CDR3 DNA: TGTGCCAGCAGTCGGGAAGGGGAGGGACCTTTCTTT
CDR3 protein: CASSREGEGPFF

V gene: TRBV5-4
J gene: TRBJ2-7
D gene: .
clone size: .
CDR3 DNA: TGTGCCAGCAGCTTGTCAGCAAAATCCTACGAGCAGTACTTC
CDR3 protein: CASSLSAKSYEQYF

V gene: TRBV7-3
J gene: TRBJ1-5
D gene: TRBD1
clone size: .
CDR3 DNA: TGTGCCAGCAGCCTTGGGACAGGGCAGGCTCAGCCCCAGCATTTT
CDR3 protein: CASSLGTGQAQPQHF

V gene: TRBV2
J gene: TRBJ2-2
D gene: TRBD2
clone size: .
CDR3 DNA: TGTGCCAGCAGTCATGTAGCGGGCGGCAACACCGGGGAGCTGTTTTTT
CDR3 protein: CASSHVAGGNTGELFF

V gene: TRBV6-5
J gene: TRBJ2-7
D gene: .
clone size: .
CDR3 DNA: TGTGCCAGCAGTTACAAGGGCCAGGGACCCTACGAGCAGTACTTC
CDR3 protein: CASSYKGQGPYEQYF

V gene: TRBV19
J gene: TRBJ2-2
D gene: .
clone size: .
CDR3 DNA: TGTGCCAGTAGTGGTCTGCAGGGGAAGGGGGAGCTGTTTTTT
CDR3 protein: CASSGLQGKGELFF

V gene: TRBV7-2
J gene: TRBJ2-3
D gene: .
clone size: .
CDR3 DNA: TGTGCCAGCAGCCTACTCGTCCCGTTACCTGATACGCAGTATTTT
CDR3 protein: CASSLLVPLPDTQYF

V gene: TRBV6-5
J gene: TRBJ2-5
D gene: TRBD1
clone size: .
CDR3 DNA: TGTGCCAGCCGGGACAGGGGGCGGGAGACCCAGTACTTC
CDR3 protein: CASRDRGRETQYF

V gene: TRBV7-2
J gene: TRBJ2-3
D gene: .
clone size: .
CDR3 DNA: TGTGCCAGCAGCCCCCGAGGGGCCACAGATACGCAGTATTTT
CDR3 protein: CASSPRGATDTQYF

V gene: TRBV28
J gene: TRBJ1-5
D gene: .
clone size: .
CDR3 DNA: TGTGCCAGCAGCCCGGGACGGTATAGCAATCAGCCCCAGCATTTT
CDR3 protein: CASSPGRYSNQPQHF

V gene: TRBV2
J gene: TRBJ1-5
D gene: TRBD1
clone size: .
CDR3 DNA: TGTGCCAGCCAAACCGGGACAGGTAATCAGCCCCAGCATTTT
CDR3 protein: CASQTGTGNQPQHF

V gene: TRBV6-6
J gene: TRBJ2-3
D gene: .
clone size: .
CDR3 DNA: TGTGCCAGCACCCTTAATATGGGGGGTGGAGATACGCAGTATTTT
CDR3 protein: CASTLNMGGGDTQYF

V gene: TRBV7-9
J gene: TRBJ1-5
D gene: .
clone size: .
CDR3 DNA: TGTGCCAGCAGCTTTGACAGCCAAAGGCCCCAGCATTTT
CDR3 protein: CASSFDSQRPQHF

V gene: TRBV19
J gene: TRBJ2-3
D gene: TRBD2
clone size: .
CDR3 DNA: TGTGCCAGTAGTATTAGCTTCGGACTAGCGGGAGGAGATACGCAGTATTTT
CDR3 protein: CASSISFGLAGGDTQYF

V gene: TRBV3-1/TRBV3-2
J gene: TRBJ2-7
D gene: TRBD2
clone size: .
CDR3 DNA: TGTGCCAGCAGCCCGTGGACTAAGCGGGACTTAACCTACGAGCAGTACTTC
CDR3 protein: CASSPWTKRDLTYEQYF

V gene: TRBV7-3
J gene: TRBJ2-2
D gene: .
clone size: .
CDR3 DNA: TGTGCCAGCAGCTACGAAGGTCCCAACGGGGAGCTGTTTTTT
CDR3 protein: CASSYEGPNGELFF

V gene: TRBV28
J gene: TRBJ1-2
D gene: TRBD1
clone size: once
CDR3 DNA: TGTGCCAGCAGTAGCGGGACAGGGGGAACTAACTATGGCTACACCTTC
CDR3 protein: CASSSGTGGTNYGYTF

V gene: TRBV6-5
J gene: TRBJ1-5
D gene: TRBD1
clone size: .
CDR3 DNA: TGTGCCAGCAAGATGGGGTGGACAGGAAGTCAGCCCCAGCATTTT
CDR3 protein: CASKMGWTGSQPQHF

V gene: TRBV7-2
J gene: TRBJ2-4
D gene: .
clone size: .
CDR3 DNA: TGTGCCAGCAGCTTAGTCCCCGGAGAAGTAGACATTCAGTACTTC
CDR3 protein: CASSLVPGEVDIQYF

V gene: TRBV27
J gene: TRBJ2-7
D gene: TRBD2
clone size: once
CDR3 DNA: TGTGCCAGCAGTCCAGGGACTAGCGGGAGTCCTGAGCAGTACTTC
CDR3 protein: CASSPGTSGSPEQYF

V gene: TRBV6-2/TRBV6-3
J gene: TRBJ1-2
D gene: TRBD1
clone size: .
CDR3 DNA: TGTGCCAGCAGTTTACCGGGACAGAACTATGGCTACACCTTC
CDR3 protein: CASSLPGQNYGYTF

V gene: TRBV10-3
J gene: TRBJ2-3
D gene: TRBD2
clone size: .
CDR3 DNA: TGTGCCATCATGGGTCAGTCGGGGGGAATACCAGATACGCAGTATTTT
CDR3 protein: CAIMGQSGGIPDTQYF

V gene: TRBV24-1
J gene: TRBJ2-3
D gene: TRBD2
clone size: .
CDR3 DNA: TGTGCCACCAGTGACTCTAGCGGGAGTGGGTCAGATACGCAGTATTTT
CDR3 protein: CATSDSSGSGSDTQYF

V gene: TRBV5-1
J gene: TRBJ2-2
D gene: .
clone size: .
CDR3 DNA: TGCGCCAGCAGCTTGGGCAGTAACACCGGGGAGCTGTTTTTT
CDR3 protein: CASSLGSNTGELFF

V gene: TRBV28
J gene: TRBJ2-1
D gene: TRBD2
clone size: .
CDR3 DNA: TGTGCCAGCAGTTTATGGGACAAAGTGGCGGGGGGATACAATGAGCAGTTCTTC
CDR3 protein: CASSLWDKVAGGYNEQFF

V gene: TRBV11-2
J gene: TRBJ2-5
D gene: .
clone size: .
CDR3 DNA: TGTGCCAGCAGCTTCCGGGACGAGACCCAGTACTTC
CDR3 protein: CASSFRDETQYF

V gene: TRBV6-5
J gene: TRBJ1-1
D gene: .
clone size: .
CDR3 DNA: TGTGCCAGCAGTTACGAACAGCTTTACACTGAAGCTTTCTTT
CDR3 protein: CASSYEQLYTEAFF

V gene: TRBV6-5
J gene: TRBJ1-6
D gene: TRBD1
clone size: .
CDR3 DNA: TGTGCCAGCAGTTATACCGGGACAGTCGATTCACCCCTCCACTTT
CDR3 protein: CASSYTGTVDSPLHF

V gene: TRBV7-8
J gene: TRBJ2-7
D gene: .
clone size: .
CDR3 DNA: TGTGCCAGCAGTCGCGAGCAGGGGGGATACGAGCAGTACTTC
CDR3 protein: CASSREQGGYEQYF

V gene: TRBV2
J gene: TRBJ2-5
D gene: .
clone size: .
CDR3 DNA: TGTGCCAGCAGTGGGGAGGCAGGGGGTATGAGCGGGGTAAAAGAGACCCAGTACTTC
CDR3 protein: CASSGEAGGMSGVKETQYF

V gene: TRBV7-8
J gene: TRBJ2-7
D gene: .
clone size: .
CDR3 DNA: TGTGCCAGCAGCTGGGGCCTCTCGCTCGAGCAGTACTTC
CDR3 protein: CASSWGLSLEQYF

V gene: TRBV5-6
J gene: TRBJ1-4
D gene: TRBD1
clone size: .
CDR3 DNA: TGTGCCAGCAGCCTGCGGACAGGGGGCGCATATGAAAAACTGTTTTTT
CDR3 protein: CASSLRTGGAYEKLFF

V gene: TRBV11-2
J gene: TRBJ1-1
D gene: .
clone size: once
CDR3 DNA: TGTGCCAGCAGCCGACAGGCACTGATGAACACTGAAGCTTTCTTT
CDR3 protein: CASSRQALMNTEAFF

V gene: TRBV27
J gene: TRBJ2-3
D gene: TRBD2
clone size: .
CDR3 DNA: TGTGCCAGCAACGCAATCGGGACTAGCGGGGAGGATACGCAGTATTTT
CDR3 protein: CASNAIGTSGEDTQYF

V gene: TRBV2
J gene: TRBJ1-2
D gene: TRBD1
clone size: .
CDR3 DNA: TGTGCCAGCCGTGAAGACAGGGCCGATGGCTACACCTTC
CDR3 protein: CASREDRADGYTF